Shown below are 28 T cell receptor beta chains from a single sample sequenced in a study of somatic mutations in cytotoxic T cells in rheumatoid arthritis. The protocol was immunoSEQ multiplex PCR, while the TCRdb copy is restricted to in-frame clones and leaves out a portion. The sample lists some 15,000 clones, 70% to 80% seen once, with roughly 10% in the top ten. The sequenced sample was CD8+ T cells sorted from blood. The origin of the receptors is an adult with rheumatoid arthritis.

This chain connects TRBV25-1 to TRBJ2-1; D is undetermined. V lost 6 bases and J 0 bases, leaving 12 bases between the germline ends. CDR1 and CDR2 from the germline V gene are MGHDK and SYGVNS. This CDR3 has 15 amino acids. CDR3 in DNA: TGTGCCAGCAGCGCGACTTTGAGCTCCTACAATGAGCAGTTCTTC. Residues: CASSATLSSYNEQFF.

V gene TRBV11-1 combines with J gene TRBJ2-5, with TRBD1 identical over 7 bases. The CDR3 runs 15 residues. Germline V lookup: CDR1 SGHAT, CDR2 FQDESV (reference sequence). The V and J ends lost 5 bases and 2 bases, in that order; junction bases with no gene match: 8. CDR3 bases: TGTGCCAGCAGCCCACCTACAGGGGATCAAGAGACCCAGTACTTC. This encodes CASSPPTGDQETQYF.

The rearrangement uses TRBV18 and TRBJ2-2, with TRBD2 matching 12 bases. Germline V gene data show CDR1 as KGHSH and CDR2 as LQKENI. The J segment lost 0 bases and the V segment lost 3 bases, leaving 2 bases of the junction unmatched. The CDR3 contains 17 residues. Written as DNA, the CDR3 is TGTGCCAGCTCACCGGGACTAGCGGGCGCGAACACCGGGGAGCTGTTTTTT. Translating it yields CASSPGLAGANTGELFF.

V gene TRBV4-1 combines with J gene TRBJ1-4, with TRBD1 matching 8 bases. Germline V lookup: CDR1 MGHRA, CDR2 YSYEKL. The J segment lost 7 bases and the V segment lost 5 bases, leaving 6 bases of the junction unmatched. This CDR3 spans 14 amino acids. CDR3 region: CASSDRGWSEKLFF. CDR3 coding DNA: TGCGCCAGCAGCGACAGGGGATGGAGTGAAAAACTGTTTTTT.

This chain joins TRBV7-9 and TRBJ1-2; maybe TRBD1 (5 bases). The CDR3 consists of 12 residues. Germline lookup yields CDR1 SEHNR and CDR2 FQNEAQ (reference sequence). Deletions cut 5 bases from V and 5 bases from J, with 9 bases between. The CDR3 coding sequence is TGTGCCAGCAGCGACAGAGGATATGGCTACACCTTC. It specifies CASSDRGYGYTF.

Here the CDR3 DNA reads TGTGCCAGTAGTGGGAGGAAGGAAAACAGGGGGACCTATGGCTACACCTTC. This codes for CASSGRKENRGTYGYTF. The chain employs TRBV19 and TRBJ1-2; 8 nucleotides match TRBD1. J lost 4 bases, V lost 5 bases, and 15 bases had no gene match. The germline gives CDR1 LNHDA, CDR2 SQIVND (reference sequence). The CDR3 covers 17 residues.

J is TRBJ2-3 and V is TRBV27; no reliable D call. The CDR3 extends over 13 amino acids. Between the trimmed V and J ends, which lost 1 base and 6 bases, there was a span of 8 bases. From germline, CDR1 is MNHEY and CDR2 SMNVEV (reference sequence). CDR3 loop: CASSLLGGDTQYF. The CDR3 nucleotides are TGTGCCAGCAGTTTATTGGGTGGGGATACGCAGTATTTT.

This clone came up a few times. This sequence joins TRBV30 and TRBJ1-5; D gene uncertain. V dropped 7 bases and J dropped 2 bases, with 12 bases sitting between them. Germline V lookup: CDR1 GTSNPN, CDR2 SVGIG (reference sequence). CDR3 length equals 13 residues. The CDR3 here is CASVGSCNQPQHF. For the CDR3, the DNA is TGTGCCTCCGTTGGGTCGTGCAATCAGCCCCAGCATTTT. Looking up the rest from reference TRBV30 and TRBJ1-5 gives the full variable domain: SQTIHQWPATLVQPVGSPLSLECTVEGTSNPNLYWYRQAAGRGLQLLFYSVGIGQISSEVPQNLSASRPQDRQFILSSKKLLLSDSGFYLCASVGSCNQPQHFGDGTRLSIL.

The chain couples TRBV2 to TRBJ2-7; TRBD1 matches 9 bases. The CDR3 is 13 residues long. V was clipped by 11 bases and J by 2 bases; unmatched bases: 7. Looked up from germline, CDR1 is SNHLY and CDR2 is FYNNEI. As DNA, the CDR3 is TGTGCCTGGGGGACAGGGATGCCCTACGAGCAGTACGTC. Translation: CAWGTGMPYEQYV.

This chain joins TRBV6-1 and TRBJ1-1; TRBD1 aligns across 8 bases. The germline V gene has CDR1 MNHNS and CDR2 SASEGT. V shed 1 base and J 1 base; nucleotides not matched to a gene: 5. CDR3 length: 16 residues. The CDR3 DNA reads as TGTGCCAGCAGTGAAGAAGGGGGGACAGGGAACACTGAAGCTTTCTTT. This sequence encodes CASSEEGGTGNTEAFF.

This clone appeared once. CDR3 region: CASSADRGSYEQYV. The CDR3 DNA follows: TGTGCCAGCAGCGCCGACAGGGGATCCTACGAGCAGTACGTC. The chain recombines TRBV7-2 with TRBJ2-7, with 8 bases matching TRBD1. This CDR3 contains 14 residues. Unmatched junction bases numbered 4, after V lost 5 bases and J lost 1 base. Germline CDR1 reads SGHTA; CDR2 reads FQGNSA.

By its share, this clone is large (0.1 to 1%). This chain uses TRBV6-4 with TRBJ2-3, with D possibly TRBD2 on 6 matching bases. This CDR3 contains 15 residues. V dropped 2 bases and J dropped 2 bases, with 11 bases sitting between them. Germline CDR1 MRHNA, CDR2 SNTAGT. CDR3 protein: CASSDVAGNTDTQYF. CDR3 DNA sequence: TGTGCCAGCAGTGACGTTGCGGGGAACACAGATACGCAGTATTTT.

V is TRBV7-9 and J is TRBJ2-3; D not certain. The CDR3 is 14 amino acids. V gave up 1 base and J gave up 5 bases, with 10 bases separating them. Germline V gives CDR1 SEHNR, CDR2 FQNEAQ (reference sequence). The CDR3, as DNA: TGTGCCAGCAGCTTAGTTCGTGGCGGAGATACGCAGTATTTT. Translating it yields CASSLVRGGDTQYF.

The chain employs TRBV6-5 and TRBJ2-7, with D possibly TRBD1 on 6 matching bases. Looked up from germline, CDR1 is MNHEY and CDR2 is SVGAGI. The CDR3 sequence is 13 residues long. The CDR3 loop reads CAISDLKGDEQYV. CDR3 DNA: TGTGCCATCAGTGACTTAAAGGGGGATGAGCAGTACGTC.

This clone showed up just a few times. The rearrangement links TRBV29-1 to TRBJ1-2; D not resolved. The germline gives CDR1 SQVTM, CDR2 ANQGSEA. The ends were cut back, 4 bases at V and 3 bases at J, with 6 bases in the middle. The CDR3 consists of 11 residues. CDR3 nucleotide sequence: TGCAGCGTTGTCGCGGACTATGGCTACACCTTC. Protein product: CSVVADYGYTF.

The rearrangement links TRBV7-6 to TRBJ2-1; 8 bases agree with TRBD2. The length of the CDR3 is 14 residues. V was clipped by 1 base and J by 5 bases; unmatched bases: 1. The germline V gene has CDR1 SGHVS and CDR2 FNYEAQ. In nucleotides, the CDR3 is TGTGCCAGCAGCTTAGAACTAGCGGACAATGAGCAGTTCTTC. Protein: CASSLELADNEQFF.

This clone was observed a few times. The V gene is TRBV15, the J gene TRBJ1-4; 10 bases map to TRBD1. Unmatched junction bases numbered 10, after V lost 5 bases and J lost 7 bases. Germline loops: CDR1 LNHNV, CDR2 YYDKDF (reference sequence). The CDR3 sequence is 16 residues long. This CDR3 reads CATSSNPDRGFEKLFF. CDR3 in DNA: TGTGCCACCAGCTCAAACCCGGACAGGGGGTTTGAAAAACTGTTTTTT.

This clone occurred a few times. V gene TRBV7-9 combines with J gene TRBJ1-1; D remains unclear. Looked up from germline, CDR1 is SEHNR and CDR2 is FQNEAQ (reference sequence). V was trimmed by 5 bases and J by 0 bases, leaving 13 bases between them. The CDR3 loop spans 15 amino acids. The chain's CDR3 is CASSPRTEMNTEAFF. CDR3 coding DNA: TGTGCCAGCAGCCCGAGGACGGAAATGAACACTGAAGCTTTCTTT.

V and J are TRBV15 and TRBJ2-1; D may match TRBD1 or TRBD2 (6 bases each). V was shortened by 2 bases and J by 6 bases, with 14 bases between the two germline ends. The CDR3 has 15 amino acids. CDR1 and CDR2 (germline): LNHNV, YYDKDF (reference sequence). The CDR3 reads CATSRPLGGPNEQFF. CDR3 sequence (DNA): TGTGCCACCAGCAGACCCCTAGGGGGGCCCAATGAGCAGTTCTTC.

CDR3 in amino acids: CASSFPGELFF. The CDR3 DNA is TGTGCCAGCTCCTTTCCCGGGGAGCTGTTTTTT. The chain has TRBV19 and TRBJ2-2; D ambiguous. The length of the CDR3 is 11 residues. The germline V gene encodes CDR1 LNHDA and CDR2 SQIVND (reference sequence). V shed 9 bases and J shed 6 bases, with 8 bases lying between them.

The chain joins TRBV28 to TRBJ1-3, with TRBD1 matching 7 bases. Germline-derived CDR1 and CDR2 are MDHEN and SYDVKM. After removal of 5 bases from V and 1 base from J, the junction contained 14 bases not matched to a gene. The CDR3 is made up of 18 amino acids. CDR3 sequence (DNA): TGTGCCAGCAGTACTCGTATTCAGGGGGATGTTTCTGGAAACACCATATATTTT. It codes for CASSTRIQGDVSGNTIYF.

V is TRBV6-1 and J is TRBJ2-2; TRBD1 might be the D (5 bases). Trimming removed 4 bases at V and 3 bases at J, with 9 bases between. The CDR3 runs to 14 residues. Germline assignment: CDR1 MNHNS and CDR2 SASEGT. CDR3 nucleotide sequence: TGTGCCAGCAGTGGCAGGGAAGACACCGGGGAGCTGTTTTTT. Translation: CASSGREDTGELFF.

This clone has more than one count but fewer than ten. The CDR3 bases are TGTGCCGCACGGGGTGGGAACACTGAAGCTTTCTTT. Its translation is CAARGGNTEAFF. The rearrangement uses TRBV19 and TRBJ1-1, with D unresolved. Germline-derived CDR1 and CDR2 are LNHDA and SQIVND (reference sequence). V was cut by 11 bases and J by 1 base, with 11 bases left in between. This CDR3 has 12 residues.

The V call is TRBV15, the J call TRBJ2-5; TRBD1 might be the D (7 bases). Germline V gene sequence: CDR1 LNHNV, CDR2 YYDKDF (reference sequence). The CDR3 is 16 amino acids. The V end lost 6 bases, the J end lost 3 bases, and 20 bases lay between the germline ends. The CDR3 region is CATSRKGRGEEETQYF. The CDR3 DNA reads TGTGCCACCAGTCGCAAGGGCAGGGGGGAGGAAGAGACCCAGTACTTC.

This clone has just a few counts. V and J are TRBV29-1 and TRBJ1-2, with 7 bases matching TRBD1. Trimming at V came to 2 bases and at J to 8 bases, leaving 11 bases not matched to a gene. The V gene's germline CDR1 is SQVTM and CDR2 ANQGSEA. The CDR3 covers 14 residues. The CDR3, as DNA: TGCAGCGTTGAAAACGAGGGGGCGTGGGAAGGCTACACCTTC. Amino acid sequence: CSVENEGAWEGYTF. The complete variable domain, with remaining parts taken from reference TRBV29-1 and TRBJ1-2, reads SAVISQKPSRDICQRGTSLTIQCQVDSQVTMMFWYRQQPGQSLTLIATANQGSEATYESGFVIDKFPISRPNLTFSTLTVSNMSPEDSSIYLCSVENEGAWEGYTFGSGTRLTVV.

This chain connects TRBV7-8 to TRBJ2-7, with D unclear. V lost 3 bases, J lost 1 base, and 7 bases lay in between. This CDR3 region has 13 residues. CDR1 SGHVS and CDR2 FQNEAQ come from the germline V gene. CDR3 protein: CASSFPSSYEQYV. The DNA for the CDR3 is TGTGCCAGCAGCTTTCCTTCTTCCTACGAGCAGTACGTC.

This chain joins TRBV6-4 and TRBJ1-6; 7 positions agree with TRBD1. Germline trimming cut 3 bases from V and 7 bases from J; bases unmatched to any gene: 6. Germline V gene sequence: CDR1 MRHNA, CDR2 SNTAGT. The CDR3 is made up of 15 amino acids. The CDR3 sequence: CASSETGWSNSPLHF. The DNA of the CDR3 is TGTGCCAGCAGTGAGACAGGGTGGTCCAATTCACCCCTCCACTTT.

The chain uses TRBV11-2 and TRBJ1-1; D possibly corresponds to TRBD1 (5 bases). The CDR3 runs 14 residues. V lost 5 bases, J lost 4 bases, and 14 bases lay in between. Germline lookup yields CDR1 SGHAT and CDR2 FQNNGV. CDR3 sequence reads: CASSPRGGLTEAFF. CDR3 bases: TGTGCCAGCAGCCCCCGGGGGGGTCTCACTGAAGCTTTCTTT.